This paragraph reports one T cell receptor beta chain. The data derive from a study of blood T cell repertoires in COVID-19. Study background: The analysed material was cDNA or gDNA that came from T cells, B-cell-depleted T cells, or PBMCs.

Libraries were prepared by immunoSEQ multiplex PCR; TCRdb keeps only in-frame clonotypes and omits some of them. This sample yields approximately 170,000 clones, of which approximately 81% are seen a single time; more than 14% belongs to the top ten. The CDR3 consists of 11 residues. Germline V gene data show CDR1 as LNHDA and CDR2 as SQIVND (reference sequence). Trimming took off 9 bases at V and 8 bases at J, with 13 bases between the two ends. This sequence joins TRBV19 and TRBJ1-2; D gene uncertain. This TCR was sampled from a woman aged 70-85 years with COVID-19, enrolled during active disease. The specimen was peripheral blood. Written as DNA, the CDR3 is TGTGCCAGCCTTAACTACGCGGGCTACACCTTC. Protein product: CASLNYAGYTF.